What follows are 29 T cell receptor beta chains derived from one specimen sequenced in a study of blood T cell repertoires in COVID-19 (dated by TCRdb to between 2020 and 2021). Library preparation was by the immunoSEQ multiplex PCR assay. TCRdb took this table from immuneACCESS and kept in-frame rearrangements with V and J called. Such tables lack part of the clones; where checked against another copy, unresolved V genes explain under half of the gap, and the rest is unexplained. The sample includes approximately 130,000 clones, with about 86% observed a single time. The top ten clones comprise about 2% of the sample. Material for sequencing was peripheral blood. These receptors were collected from a woman aged 45-60 years with acute or convalescent COVID-19.

This chain joins TRBV11-3 and TRBJ2-2; 10 bases map to TRBD1. The CDR3 is made up of 16 amino acids. Germline CDR1 reads SGHNT; CDR2 reads YENEEA. With 3 bases clipped from V and 4 bases from J, the junction kept 5 bases outside the gene matches. CDR3 sequence reads: CASSFGQGETTGELFF. The CDR3 nucleotides are TGTGCCAGCAGCTTCGGACAGGGGGAGACCACCGGGGAGCTGTTTTTT. The full variable domain, with the rest looked up from reference TRBV11-3 and TRBJ2-2, is EAGVVQSPRYKIIEKKQPVAFWCNPISGHNTLYWYLQNLGQGPELLIRYENEEAVDDSQLPKDRFSAERLKGVDSTLKIQPAELGDSAVYLCASSFGQGETTGELFFGEGSRLTVL.

This clone was counted a single time. The chain links TRBV2 to TRBJ2-5; D is ambiguous. The germline gives CDR1 SNHLY, CDR2 FYNNEI. CDR3 length: 14 amino acids. With 6 bases removed from V and 2 bases from J, the gap between germline ends came to 13 bases. The CDR3 sequence is CASSYVISQETQYF. The DNA of the CDR3 is TGTGCCAGCAGCTACGTAATATCTCAAGAGACCCAGTACTTC.

The chain couples TRBV19 to TRBJ2-7; 7 bases match TRBD2. The J segment lost 4 bases and the V segment lost 6 bases, leaving 12 bases of the junction unmatched. CDR1 LNHDA and CDR2 SQIVND come from the germline V gene (reference sequence). CDR3 size: 15 residues. The CDR3 nucleotides are TGTGCCAGTAGCACCGGCGGGAGCTCCGTTTACGAGCAGTACTTC. Protein product: CASSTGGSSVYEQYF.

This chain connects TRBV2 to TRBJ1-6; a weak D match, TRBD1 (6 bases). Germline CDR1 and CDR2: SNHLY and FYNNEI. V was pared by 6 bases and J by 6 bases, with 9 bases between. The CDR3 is 13 amino acids. This CDR3 reads CASRGDTNSPLHF. Here the CDR3 DNA reads TGTGCCAGCAGGGGGGACACTAATTCACCCCTCCACTTT.

In its sample, this clone was seen a few times. The V call is TRBV21-1, the J call TRBJ1-3. TRBV21-1 represents a pseudogene. This CDR3 has 17 residues. The CDR3 region is CASSKGRASSSGNTIYF. The CDR3 bases are TGTGCCAGCAGCAAAGGGAGGGCATCCTCCTCTGGAAACACCATATATTTT.

The chain combines TRBV28 with TRBJ1-2; TRBD1 matches 9 bases. The junction had 4 bases not matched to a gene; V was cut back by 7 bases and J by 7 bases. The CDR3 is 12 residues long. Germline values: CDR1 MDHEN, CDR2 SYDVKM. The CDR3 sequence is CASKSQGAGYTF. The CDR3 nucleotides read TGTGCCAGCAAGTCACAGGGGGCTGGCTACACCTTC.

The chain employs TRBV7-9 and TRBJ2-1, with D possibly TRBD2 on 5 matching bases. The V end was cut by 4 bases, the J end by 5 bases, with 12 bases between. This CDR3 contains 14 residues. Germline V gene data show CDR1 as SEHNR and CDR2 as FQNEAQ (reference sequence). CDR3 sequence: CASSSTRADNEQFF. The CDR3 nucleotides read TGTGCCAGCAGCTCCACCCGAGCGGACAATGAGCAGTTCTTC.

About this clone itself: Additional DNA sequences in this sample encode the identical CDR3. The chain has TRBV5-6 and TRBJ1-2, with a weak D call TRBD1 (5 bases). The germline V gene encodes CDR1 SGHDT and CDR2 YYEEEE. The germline V and J ends were trimmed by 0 bases and 2 bases, with 8 bases remaining between them. The CDR3 spans 14 residues. CDR3 loop: CASSLGGVNYGYTF. CDR3 coding DNA: TGTGCCAGCAGCTTGGGGGGCGTAAACTATGGCTACACCTTC.

This clone was observed a handful of times. The rearrangement uses TRBV15 and TRBJ1-2; possibly TRBD1 for D (5 bases). Germline CDR1 and CDR2: LNHNV and YYDKDF (reference sequence). The CDR3 has 14 amino acids. V lost 7 bases and J 2 bases, leaving 14 bases between the germline ends. The CDR3 is CATNQGRSNYGYTF. CDR3 bases: TGTGCCACCAACCAGGGAAGGTCCAACTATGGCTACACCTTC.

The V call is TRBV5-6, the J call TRBJ2-7, with TRBD2 matching 12 bases. Germline loops: CDR1 SGHDT, CDR2 YYEEEE. The CDR3 runs 15 residues. Trimming removed 4 bases from V and 4 bases from J; junction bases left unmatched: 6. The DNA for the CDR3 is TGTGCCAGCAGCGTTCTAGCGGGAGGGCTATACGAGCAGTACTTC. This encodes CASSVLAGGLYEQYF. The full variable domain, with the rest looked up from reference TRBV5-6 and TRBJ2-7, is DAGVTQSPTHLIKTRGQQVTLRCSPKSGHDTVSWYQQALGQGPQFIFQYYEEEERQRGNFPDRFSGHQFPNYSSELNVNALLLGDSALYLCASSVLAGGLYEQYFGPGTRLTVT.

This chain joins TRBV11-3 and TRBJ1-6; 7 nucleotides match TRBD1. From germline, CDR1 is SGHNT and CDR2 YENEEA. Trimming removed 1 base from V and 4 bases from J; junction bases left unmatched: 4. The length of the CDR3 is 16 residues. The CDR3 region is CASSLGPGGYNSPLHF. CDR3 bases: TGTGCCAGCAGCTTAGGGCCAGGGGGTTATAATTCACCCCTCCACTTT.

The V gene is TRBV3-1 (or the pseudogene TRBV3-2), the J gene TRBJ1-2; 8 bases match TRBD1. The germline V gene encodes CDR1 LGHDT and CDR2 YNNKEL (reference sequence). This CDR3 region has 16 residues. The V segment lost 1 base and the J segment 5 bases; nucleotides outside the gene matches: 9. CDR3 amino acids: CASSQVATGVGYGYTF. In DNA, the CDR3 is TGTGCCAGCAGCCAAGTCGCGACAGGGGTCGGATATGGCTACACCTTC.

V gene TRBV5-1 combines with J gene TRBJ2-1, with a possible D match to TRBD2 (6 bases). V was pared by 4 bases and J by 6 bases, with 8 bases between. The CDR3 runs 12 residues. Germline loops: CDR1 SGHRS, CDR2 YFSETQ. The CDR3 protein is CASSQGLNEQFF. As DNA, the CDR3 is TGCGCCAGCAGCCAGGGACTCAATGAGCAGTTCTTC.

The chain joins TRBV28 to TRBJ2-7; 8 bases are a match to TRBD1. Germline V gene data show CDR1 as MDHEN and CDR2 as SYDVKM. The CDR3 totals 15 residues. V dropped 4 bases and J dropped 1; count of bases not matched to a gene: 6. For the CDR3, the DNA is TGTGCCAGCAGTTCCAGGGGGCGGATATCCTACGAGCAGTACTTC. Translating gives CASSSRGRISYEQYF. Drawing the rest from reference TRBV28 and TRBJ2-7, the complete variable domain is DVKVTQSSRYLVKRTGEKVFLECVQDMDHENMFWYRQDPGLGLRLIYFSYDVKMKEKGDIPEGYSVSREKKERFSLILESASTNQTSMYLCASSSRGRISYEQYFGPGTRLTVT.

This clone was recorded only once. V and J are TRBV4-3 and TRBJ2-7; D not certain. CDR3 length equals 13 residues. Germline V gives CDR1 LGHNA, CDR2 YSLEER. Trimming pared 1 base from V and 3 bases from J, leaving 7 bases between. The DNA of the CDR3 is TGCGCCAGCAGCCAAGTTCGTCGCTACGAGCAGTACTTC. Its translation is CASSQVRRYEQYF.

V and J are TRBV7-3 and TRBJ2-5; perhaps TRBD2 as D (6 bases). The length of the CDR3 is 15 residues. V was pared by 5 bases and J by 5 bases, with 18 bases between. Germline V gene sequence: CDR1 SGHTA, CDR2 FQGTGA. The CDR3, as DNA: TGTGCCAGCAGCCCCTTGGGACTCACTGCGGAGACCCAGTACTTC. It is translated as CASSPLGLTAETQYF.

V is TRBV12-5 and J is TRBJ2-7; 7 bases are a match to TRBD1. The CDR3 spans 18 residues. Germline CDR1 LGHNT, CDR2 FRNRAP. With 1 base clipped from V and 5 bases from J, the junction kept 17 bases outside the gene matches. As DNA, the CDR3 is TGTGCTAGTGGTTTGGGACAGGGTAAGGGGCTAGTTTCCGACGAGCAGTACTTC. As protein: CASGLGQGKGLVSDEQYF.

CDR3 DNA sequence: TGTGCCAGCAGCCCTGAAGGGACTCGAGGGGATGAGCAGTTCTTC. The encoded protein is CASSPEGTRGDEQFF. The rearrangement uses TRBV4-2 and TRBJ2-1; TRBD2 might be the D (6 bases). The CDR3 runs to 15 residues. Germline V lookup: CDR1 LGHNA, CDR2 YNFKEQ. The ends were cut back, 4 bases at V and 8 bases at J, with 18 bases in the middle.

This rearrangement joins TRBV19 to TRBJ2-3, with D possibly TRBD1 on 7 matching bases. The ends were cut back, 3 bases at V and 4 bases at J, with 14 bases in the middle. CDR1 is LNHDA and CDR2 is SQIVND in the germline V gene (reference sequence). CDR3 length: 15 residues. CDR3 nucleotide sequence: TGTGCCAGTAGTATCAACCCAGGGGGGTCAGATACGCAGTATTTT. Its protein is CASSINPGGSDTQYF. The whole variable domain, remainder taken from reference TRBV19 and TRBJ2-3, is DGGITQSPKYLFRKEGQNVTLSCEQNLNHDAMYWYRQDPGQGLRLIYYSQIVNDFQKGDIAEGYSVSREKKESFPLTVTSAQKNPTAFYLCASSINPGGSDTQYFGPGTRLTVL.

The V gene is TRBV2, the J gene TRBJ1-4; 8 positions match TRBD1. Trimming cost V 7 bases and J 6 bases; bases outside gene matches: 4. This CDR3 contains 13 residues. The germline gives CDR1 SNHLY, CDR2 FYNNEI. In DNA form, the CDR3 reads TGTGCCAGCACTTACAGGGGGGATGAAAAACTGTTTTTT. This sequence encodes CASTYRGDEKLFF.

The chain has TRBV5-6 and TRBJ2-1; D is possibly TRBD2 (6 bases). The CDR3 runs 15 residues. Trimming cost V 1 base and J 3 bases, with 11 bases left between them. Germline V gene sequence: CDR1 SGHDT, CDR2 YYEEEE. CDR3 coding DNA: TGTGCCAGCAGCTTGTTTAGCGGACTCTACAATGAGCAGTTCTTC. Translated: CASSLFSGLYNEQFF.

This clone was found a few times. The chain couples TRBV27 to TRBJ1-6; D is undetermined. This CDR3 spans 18 amino acids. V shed 2 bases and J shed 11 bases, with 25 bases lying between them. Germline V CDR1 and CDR2: MNHEY, SMNVEV (reference sequence). CDR3 in DNA: TGTGCCAGCAGTTTAGCTCGGGGAGGTGGCAGGCCAAGGCCACCCCTCCACTTT. The encoded protein is CASSLARGGGRPRPPLHF.

This clone was detected only a few times. The rearrangement links TRBV19 to TRBJ1-5, with D hard to call. The CDR3 consists of 16 residues. Germline values: CDR1 LNHDA, CDR2 SQIVND (reference sequence). V shed 3 bases and J shed 5 bases, with 17 bases lying between them. In nucleotides, the CDR3 is TGTGCCAGTAGTATCTCTACGTGGAGAAACCATCAGCCCCAGCATTTT. Translated, it gives CASSISTWRNHQPQHF.

V gene TRBV19 combines with J gene TRBJ1-2; TRBD1 agrees at 8 bases. V lost 4 bases and J lost 2; bases outside the gene matches: 21. Looked up from germline, CDR1 is LNHDA and CDR2 is SQIVND (reference sequence). The CDR3 has 20 residues. The CDR3 DNA follows: TGTGCCAGTAGTACATCCGACAGGGGCGCCGCTCGGGGGAAGAACTATGGCTACACCTTC. Translation: CASSTSDRGAARGKNYGYTF.

This chain connects TRBV10-3 to TRBJ1-6; 8 nucleotides match TRBD1. The CDR3 is 14 residues long. Germline V CDR1 and CDR2: ENHRY, SYGVKD. The V and J ends lost 2 bases and 10 bases, in that order; junction bases with no gene match: 4. The CDR3 protein is CAISEQGAESPLHF. In nucleotides, the CDR3 is TGTGCCATCAGTGAGCAGGGGGCGGAATCACCCCTCCACTTT.

V usage is TRBV18 and J usage is TRBJ2-3; 11 bases line up with TRBD2. Germline values: CDR1 KGHSH, CDR2 LQKENI. V lost 4 bases to trimming and J lost 3 bases; unmatched junction nucleotides: 6. The CDR3 runs to 16 residues. The CDR3 sequence: CASSQTTSGTTDTQYF. CDR3 DNA sequence: TGTGCCAGCTCACAGACGACTAGCGGGACGACAGATACGCAGTATTTT.

J is TRBJ2-3 and V is TRBV27, with TRBD1 matching over 9 bases. Germline values: CDR1 MNHEY, CDR2 SMNVEV (reference sequence). The CDR3 totals 15 residues. V gave up 5 bases and J gave up 4 bases; unmatched junction bases: 7. The CDR3 loop is CASSHRDRVADTQYF. CDR3 bases: TGTGCCAGCAGTCACCGGGACAGGGTCGCAGATACGCAGTATTTT.

The chain has TRBV18 and TRBJ1-1; D is unclear. Germline CDR1 KGHSH, CDR2 LQKENI. The CDR3 is 14 residues long. V lost 3 bases to trimming and J lost 6 bases, with 14 bases between them. Here the CDR3 reads CASSPSLLGAEAFF. The CDR3 nucleotides read TGTGCCAGCTCACCCAGTCTGCTCGGGGCTGAAGCTTTCTTT.

CDR3 DNA sequence: TGCGCCAGCAGCCCTGGGGACGGGACATCGGGCTACACCTTC. Translated: CASSPGDGTSGYTF. J is TRBJ1-2 and V is TRBV5-1, with a weak D call TRBD1 (6 bases). Germline CDR1 and CDR2: SGHRS and YFSETQ. The V gene lost 4 bases and the J gene lost 8 bases, with 18 bases spanning the gap. The CDR3 runs 14 residues.